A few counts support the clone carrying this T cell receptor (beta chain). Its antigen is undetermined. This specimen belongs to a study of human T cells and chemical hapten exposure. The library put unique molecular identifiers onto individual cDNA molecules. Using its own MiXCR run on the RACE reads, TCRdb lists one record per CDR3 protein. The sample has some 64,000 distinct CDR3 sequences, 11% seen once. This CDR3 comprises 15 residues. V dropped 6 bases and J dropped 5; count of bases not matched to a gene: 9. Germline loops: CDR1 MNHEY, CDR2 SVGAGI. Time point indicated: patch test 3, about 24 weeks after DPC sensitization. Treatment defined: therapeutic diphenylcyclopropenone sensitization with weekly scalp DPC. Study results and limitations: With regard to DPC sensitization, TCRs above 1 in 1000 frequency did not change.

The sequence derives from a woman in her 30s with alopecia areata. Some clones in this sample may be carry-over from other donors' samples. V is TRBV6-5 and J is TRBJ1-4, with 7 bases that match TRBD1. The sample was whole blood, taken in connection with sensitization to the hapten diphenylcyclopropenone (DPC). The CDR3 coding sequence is TGTGCCAGCAGCCCAGCGTCAGGGGGGAATGAAAAACTGTTTTTT. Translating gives CASSPASGGNEKLFF.